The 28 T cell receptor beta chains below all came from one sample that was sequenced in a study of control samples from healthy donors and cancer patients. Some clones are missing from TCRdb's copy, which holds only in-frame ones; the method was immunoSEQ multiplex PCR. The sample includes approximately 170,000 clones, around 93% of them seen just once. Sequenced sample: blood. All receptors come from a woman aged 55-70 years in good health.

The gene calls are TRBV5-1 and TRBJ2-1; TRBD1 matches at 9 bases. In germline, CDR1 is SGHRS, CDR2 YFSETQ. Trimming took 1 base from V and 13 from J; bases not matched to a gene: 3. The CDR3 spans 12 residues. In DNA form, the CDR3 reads TGCGCCAGCAGCTTGAAGGACAGGGGCCAGTTCTTC. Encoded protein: CASSLKDRGQFF.

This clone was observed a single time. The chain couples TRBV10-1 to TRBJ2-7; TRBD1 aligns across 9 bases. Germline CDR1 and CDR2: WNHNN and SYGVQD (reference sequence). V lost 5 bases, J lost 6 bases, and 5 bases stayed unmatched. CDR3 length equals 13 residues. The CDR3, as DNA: TGCGCCAGCAGTCCGGGACAGGGCCGCGAGCAGTACTTC. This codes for CASSPGQGREQYF.

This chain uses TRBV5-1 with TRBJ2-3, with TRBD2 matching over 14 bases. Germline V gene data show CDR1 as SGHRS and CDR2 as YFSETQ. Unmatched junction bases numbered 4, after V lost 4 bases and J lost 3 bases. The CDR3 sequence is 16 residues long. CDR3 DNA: TGCGCCAGCAGCCTGGGGACTAGCGGGGGTACAGATACGCAGTATTTT. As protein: CASSLGTSGGTDTQYF.

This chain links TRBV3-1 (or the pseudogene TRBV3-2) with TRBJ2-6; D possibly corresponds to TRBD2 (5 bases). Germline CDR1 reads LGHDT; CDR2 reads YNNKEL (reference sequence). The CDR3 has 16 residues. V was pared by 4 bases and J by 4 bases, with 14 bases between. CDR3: CASSRRPGNGANVLTF. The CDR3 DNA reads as TGTGCCAGCAGCCGTCGACCCGGGAACGGGGCCAACGTCCTGACTTTC.

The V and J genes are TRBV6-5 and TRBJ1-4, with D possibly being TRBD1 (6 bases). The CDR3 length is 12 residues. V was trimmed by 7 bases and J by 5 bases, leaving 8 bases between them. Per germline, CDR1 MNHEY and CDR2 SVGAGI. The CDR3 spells CASTTGNEKLFF. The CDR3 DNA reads TGTGCCAGCACGACAGGAAATGAAAAACTGTTTTTT.

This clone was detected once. CDR3 in DNA: TGTGCCAGCAGTGAAGGTAGGAGGCTTAATTCACCCCTCCACTTT. Translating gives CASSEGRRLNSPLHF. The chain couples TRBV2 to TRBJ1-6; D remains ambiguous. There are 15 residues in the CDR3. The V gene lost 1 base and the J gene lost 6 bases, with 10 bases spanning the gap. Germline V gene data show CDR1 as SNHLY and CDR2 as FYNNEI.

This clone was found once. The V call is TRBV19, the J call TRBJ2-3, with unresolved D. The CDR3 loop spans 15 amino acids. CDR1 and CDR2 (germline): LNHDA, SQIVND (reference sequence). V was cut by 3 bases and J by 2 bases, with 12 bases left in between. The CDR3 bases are TGTGCCAGTAGTATGGGCTCGCGATACACAGATACGCAGTATTTT. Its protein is CASSMGSRYTDTQYF.

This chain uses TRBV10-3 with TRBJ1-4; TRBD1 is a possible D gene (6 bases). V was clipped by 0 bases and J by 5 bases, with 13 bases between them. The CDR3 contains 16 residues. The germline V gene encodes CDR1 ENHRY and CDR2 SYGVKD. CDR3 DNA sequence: TGTGCCATCAGTGAGTCTGGGGGCAGAATGAATGAAAAACTGTTTTTT. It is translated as CAISESGGRMNEKLFF.

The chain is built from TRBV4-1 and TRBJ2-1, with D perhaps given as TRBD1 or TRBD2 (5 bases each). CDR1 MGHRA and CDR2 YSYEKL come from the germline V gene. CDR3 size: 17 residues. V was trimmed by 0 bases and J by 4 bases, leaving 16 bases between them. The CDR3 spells CASSQDGTRRTYNEQFF. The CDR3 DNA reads TGCGCCAGCAGCCAAGATGGGACCAGGAGGACGTACAATGAGCAGTTCTTC.

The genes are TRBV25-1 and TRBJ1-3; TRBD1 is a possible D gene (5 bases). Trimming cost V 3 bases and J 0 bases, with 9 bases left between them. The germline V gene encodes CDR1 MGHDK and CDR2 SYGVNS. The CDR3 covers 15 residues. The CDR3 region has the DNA TGTGCCAGCAGTGACCTTACAGGCTCTGGAAACACCATATATTTT. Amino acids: CASSDLTGSGNTIYF.

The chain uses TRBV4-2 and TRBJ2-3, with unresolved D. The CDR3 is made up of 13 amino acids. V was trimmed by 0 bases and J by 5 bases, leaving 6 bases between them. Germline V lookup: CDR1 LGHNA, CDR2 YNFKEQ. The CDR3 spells CASSQESRDTQYF. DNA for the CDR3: TGTGCCAGCAGCCAAGAGAGTAGAGATACGCAGTATTTT.

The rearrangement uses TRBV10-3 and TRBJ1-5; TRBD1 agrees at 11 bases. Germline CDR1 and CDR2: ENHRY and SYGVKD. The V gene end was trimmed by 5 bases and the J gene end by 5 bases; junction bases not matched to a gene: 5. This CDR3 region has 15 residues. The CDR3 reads CAISRTGGSDQPQHF. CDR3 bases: TGTGCCATCAGTCGGACAGGGGGCTCGGATCAGCCCCAGCATTTT.

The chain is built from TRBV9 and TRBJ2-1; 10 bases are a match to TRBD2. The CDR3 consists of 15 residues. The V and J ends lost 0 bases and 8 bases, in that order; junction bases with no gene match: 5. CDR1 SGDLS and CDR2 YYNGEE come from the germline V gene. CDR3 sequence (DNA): TGTGCCAGCAGCGTAGAGAGCGGGGGGGCCTATGAGCAGTTCTTC. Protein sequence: CASSVESGGAYEQFF.

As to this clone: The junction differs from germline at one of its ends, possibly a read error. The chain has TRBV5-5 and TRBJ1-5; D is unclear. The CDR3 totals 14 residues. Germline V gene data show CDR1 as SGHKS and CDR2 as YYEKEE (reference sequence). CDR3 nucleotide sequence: TGTGCCAGCAGCTTGGCGGAGGGTCCCAGGTCGGAGTATTTT. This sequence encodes CASSLAEGPRSEYF.

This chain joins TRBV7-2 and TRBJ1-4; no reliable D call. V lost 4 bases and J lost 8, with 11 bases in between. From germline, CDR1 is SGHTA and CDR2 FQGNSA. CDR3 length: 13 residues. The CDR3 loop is CASSSWAGEKLFF. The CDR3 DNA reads TGTGCCAGCAGCTCGTGGGCTGGGGAAAAACTGTTTTTT.

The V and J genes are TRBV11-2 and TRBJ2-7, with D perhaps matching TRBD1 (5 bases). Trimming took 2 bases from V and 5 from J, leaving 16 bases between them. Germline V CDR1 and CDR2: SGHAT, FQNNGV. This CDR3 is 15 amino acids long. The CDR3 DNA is TGTGCCAGCAGCTTATTAGGCAGGGCAGTTGACGAGCAGTACTTC. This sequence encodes CASSLLGRAVDEQYF.

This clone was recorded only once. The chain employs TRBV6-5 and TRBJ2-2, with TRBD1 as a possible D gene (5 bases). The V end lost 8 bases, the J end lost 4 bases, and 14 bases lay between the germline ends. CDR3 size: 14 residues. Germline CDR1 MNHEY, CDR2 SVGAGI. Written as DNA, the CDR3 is TGTGCCAGCTCCCCGGCAGGGTCCACCGGGGAGCTGTTTTTT. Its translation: CASSPAGSTGELFF.

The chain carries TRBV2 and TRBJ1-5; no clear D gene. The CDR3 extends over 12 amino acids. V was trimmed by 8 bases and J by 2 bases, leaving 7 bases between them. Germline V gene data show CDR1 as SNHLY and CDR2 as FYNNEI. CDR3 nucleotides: TGTGCCAGCGAGGGTGGCAATCAGCCCCAGCATTTT. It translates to CASEGGNQPQHF.

CDR3 in amino acids: CASRDSLSQPQHF. The CDR3 DNA reads TGTGCCAGCAGGGACAGTTTATCTCAGCCCCAGCATTTT. V usage is TRBV12-3 or TRBV12-4 and J usage is TRBJ1-5; D possibly corresponds to TRBD1 (6 bases). V was clipped by 6 bases and J by 6 bases, with 12 bases between them. The CDR3 has 13 residues.

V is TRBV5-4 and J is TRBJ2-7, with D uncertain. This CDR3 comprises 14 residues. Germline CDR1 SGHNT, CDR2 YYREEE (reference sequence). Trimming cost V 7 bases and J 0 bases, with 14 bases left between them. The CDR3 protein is CASGPLGFSYEQYF. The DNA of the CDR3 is TGTGCCAGCGGTCCTCTGGGGTTCTCCTACGAGCAGTACTTC.

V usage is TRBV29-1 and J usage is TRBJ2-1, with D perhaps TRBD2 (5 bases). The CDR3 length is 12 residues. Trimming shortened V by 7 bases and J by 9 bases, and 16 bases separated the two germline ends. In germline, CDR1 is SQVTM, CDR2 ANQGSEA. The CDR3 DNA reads TGCAGCGGAGAAGTAGGAGGCGGTGAGCAGTTCTTC. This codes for CSGEVGGGEQFF.

The CDR3 protein is CASSLTGGKTQYF. CDR3 in DNA: TGTGCCAGCAGCTTAACAGGGGGGAAAACCCAGTACTTC. The rearrangement uses TRBV7-9 and TRBJ2-5, with 8 bases fitting TRBD1. V gave up 2 bases and J gave up 8 bases; unmatched junction bases: 4. The CDR3 extends over 13 amino acids. The germline gives CDR1 SEHNR, CDR2 FQNEAQ (reference sequence).

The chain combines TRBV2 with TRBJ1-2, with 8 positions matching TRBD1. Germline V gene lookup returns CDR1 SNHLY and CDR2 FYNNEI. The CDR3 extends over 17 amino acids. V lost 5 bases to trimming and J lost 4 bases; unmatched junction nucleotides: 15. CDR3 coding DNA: TGTGCCAGCAGTCTTAATGTCGGGACAGGCTTCGCCTATGGCTACACCTTC. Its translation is CASSLNVGTGFAYGYTF. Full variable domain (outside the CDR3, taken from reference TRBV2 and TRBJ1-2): EPEVTQTPSHQVTQMGQEVILRCVPISNHLYFYWYRQILGQKVEFLVSFYNNEISEKSEIFDDQFSVERPDGSNFTLKIRSTKLEDSAMYFCASSLNVGTGFAYGYTFGSGTRLTVV.

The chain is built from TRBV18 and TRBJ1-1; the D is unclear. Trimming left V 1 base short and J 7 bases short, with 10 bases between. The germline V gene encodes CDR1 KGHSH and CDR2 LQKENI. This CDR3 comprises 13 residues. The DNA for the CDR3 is TGTGCCAGCTCACCACAGGCGAGAAATGAAGCTTTCTTT. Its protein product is CASSPQARNEAFF.

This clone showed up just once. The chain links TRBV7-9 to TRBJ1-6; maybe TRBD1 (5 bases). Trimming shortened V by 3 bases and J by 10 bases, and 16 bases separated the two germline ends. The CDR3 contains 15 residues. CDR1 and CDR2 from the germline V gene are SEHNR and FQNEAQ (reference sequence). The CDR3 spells CASSFREGIGSPLHF. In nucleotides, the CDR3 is TGTGCCAGCAGCTTTAGGGAGGGGATAGGCTCACCCCTCCACTTT.

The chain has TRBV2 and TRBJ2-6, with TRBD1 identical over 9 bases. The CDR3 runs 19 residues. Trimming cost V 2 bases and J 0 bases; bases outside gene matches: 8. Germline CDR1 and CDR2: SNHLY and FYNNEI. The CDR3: CASSERQGGTDSGANVLTF. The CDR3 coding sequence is TGTGCCAGCAGTGAACGACAGGGGGGGACTGACTCTGGGGCCAACGTCCTGACTTTC.

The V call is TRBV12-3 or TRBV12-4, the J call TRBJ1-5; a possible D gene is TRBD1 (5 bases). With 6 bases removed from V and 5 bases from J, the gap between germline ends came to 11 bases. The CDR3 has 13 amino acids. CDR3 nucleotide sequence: TGTGCCAGCAGCTTAAGGGGCTATCAGCCCCAGCATTTT. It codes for CASSLRGYQPQHF.

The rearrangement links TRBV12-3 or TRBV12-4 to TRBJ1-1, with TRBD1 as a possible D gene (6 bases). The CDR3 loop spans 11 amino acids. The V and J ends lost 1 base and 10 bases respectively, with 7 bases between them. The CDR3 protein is CASSLGGGAFF. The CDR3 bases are TGTGCCAGCAGTTTAGGAGGGGGAGCTTTCTTT.